This T cell receptor (beta chain) was profiled in a study of T cell changes during pregnancy in multiple sclerosis. This clone has just one count. The repertoire was sequenced with immunoSEQ multiplex PCR; TCRdb's copy has only in-frame clones and lacks some. The sample contains over 50,000 clones, 80% to 95% of which appear only once. Germline CDR1 LNHNV, CDR2 YYDKDF (reference sequence). The CDR3 extends over 18 amino acids. Unmatched junction bases numbered 13, after V lost 0 bases and J lost 8 bases. V and J are TRBV15 and TRBJ1-4, with 9 bases that match TRBD1. This clonotype was sampled from a female donor with multiple sclerosis, enrolled in a pregnancy study. This specimen consisted of CD4+ T cells from peripheral blood mononuclear cells, obtained after pregnancy. The CDR3 sequence: CATSRDRPRDRAGEKLFF. For the CDR3, the DNA is TGTGCCACCAGCAGAGATAGGCCCAGGGACAGGGCGGGCGAAAAACTGTTTTTT.